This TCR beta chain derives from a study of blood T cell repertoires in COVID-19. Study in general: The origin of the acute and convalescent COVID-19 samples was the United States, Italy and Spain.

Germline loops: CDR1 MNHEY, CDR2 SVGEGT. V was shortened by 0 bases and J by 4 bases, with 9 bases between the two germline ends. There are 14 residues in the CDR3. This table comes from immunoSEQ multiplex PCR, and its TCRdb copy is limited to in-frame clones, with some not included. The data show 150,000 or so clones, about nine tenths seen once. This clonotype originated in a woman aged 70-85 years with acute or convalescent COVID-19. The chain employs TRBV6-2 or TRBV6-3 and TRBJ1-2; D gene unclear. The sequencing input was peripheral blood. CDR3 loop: CASSYSRQSYGYTF. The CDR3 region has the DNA TGTGCCAGCAGTTACTCGAGGCAGAGCTATGGCTACACCTTC.